One sample yielded the 19 T cell receptor beta chains listed below, sequenced in a study of blood T cell dynamics during melanoma immunotherapy. Time point: week 3, after first cycle of checkpoint inhibitor. This table comes from immunoSEQ multiplex PCR, and its TCRdb copy is limited to in-frame clones, with some not included. The sample holds 9,500 to 15,000 clones; approximately 88% are singletons and the top ten take roughly 4%. The sequencing used blood, collected from a patient treated with checkpoint blockade. The receptors were gathered from a human donor with melanoma.

This chain connects TRBV7-3 to TRBJ1-2; D is possibly TRBD1 (5 bases). Looked up from germline, CDR1 is SGHTA and CDR2 is FQGTGA. Trimming cost V 4 bases and J 5 bases, with 11 bases left between them. The CDR3 sequence is 13 residues long. CDR3 DNA sequence: TGTGCCAGCAGCTCCTCGGGGGAGTATGGCTACACCTTC. The encoded protein is CASSSSGEYGYTF.

The rearrangement uses TRBV5-6 and TRBJ1-2, with D possibly TRBD1 on 5 matching bases. Per the germline V gene, CDR1 is SGHDT and CDR2 is YYEEEE. Trimming stripped 2 bases from V and 4 bases from J, with 12 bases between. The CDR3 extends over 14 amino acids. The chain's CDR3 is CASSLPGQFYGYTF. In DNA, the CDR3 is TGTGCCAGCAGCTTACCAGGGCAGTTCTATGGCTACACCTTC.

This clone was observed once. V is TRBV27 and J is TRBJ2-7, with TRBD1 matching over 9 bases. The V and J ends lost 4 bases and 6 bases, in that order; junction bases with no gene match: 7. Germline V lookup: CDR1 MNHEY, CDR2 SMNVEV (reference sequence). CDR3 length: 14 amino acids. For the CDR3, the DNA is TGTGCCAGCAGTTCTCCCGGGACAGGGTCCGAGCAGTACTTC. It encodes CASSSPGTGSEQYF.

The chain carries TRBV7-9 and TRBJ2-7, with D uncertain. Germline values: CDR1 SEHNR, CDR2 FQNEAQ (reference sequence). CDR3 length: 12 amino acids. V shed 5 bases and J shed 5 bases, with 10 bases lying between them. CDR3 protein: CASSRAGDEQYF. The CDR3 DNA reads as TGTGCCAGCAGCCGGGCCGGAGACGAGCAGTACTTC.

This clone has just one count. This chain connects TRBV9 to TRBJ1-2; D gene ambiguous. CDR1 is SGDLS, CDR2 YYNGEE, per germline. The V gene lost 0 bases and the J gene lost 1 base, with 7 bases spanning the gap. The CDR3 runs 14 residues. CDR3 DNA: TGTGCCAGCAGCGTAGCGGTTGATAACTATGGCTACACCTTC. Translating it yields CASSVAVDNYGYTF.

The chain carries TRBV6-1 and TRBJ2-7; 11 nucleotides agree with TRBD1. Germline V CDR1 and CDR2: MNHNS, SASEGT. The CDR3 runs 13 residues. J lost 3 bases, V lost 6 bases, and 1 base had no gene match. CDR3 coding DNA: TGTGCCAGCAGGGGACAGGGGGACTACGAGCAGTACTTC. Protein sequence: CASRGQGDYEQYF.

Comments on this clone: The sample has other DNA sequences that encode this CDR3 too. CDR3 nucleotide sequence: TGTGCCAGCAGTTACTCAGCGGGGGGGCAAGAGACCCAGTACTTC. It encodes CASSYSAGGQETQYF. This chain uses TRBV6-5 with TRBJ2-5; 10 positions agree with TRBD2. J gave up 2 bases and V 0 bases, and 0 bases lay outside the gene matches. Germline V gene lookup returns CDR1 MNHEY and CDR2 SVGAGI. The CDR3 runs to 15 residues.

The chain carries TRBV28 and TRBJ2-2, with D possibly being TRBD1 (5 bases). The length of the CDR3 is 15 residues. Trimming cost V 3 bases and J 1 base, with 9 bases left between them. Per the germline V gene, CDR1 is MDHEN and CDR2 is SYDVKM. As DNA, the CDR3 is TGTGCCAGCAGTTTCCTGGGGCGGAACACCGGGGAGCTGTTTTTT. This sequence encodes CASSFLGRNTGELFF.

V is TRBV10-3 and J is TRBJ1-1; 10 bases line up with TRBD1. V shed 6 bases, J shed 14 bases, and the junction held 3 bases outside the gene matches. The CDR3 totals 10 residues. Germline lookup yields CDR1 ENHRY and CDR2 SYGVKD. CDR3 region: CAIRGTGVFF. As DNA, the CDR3 is TGTGCCATCAGGGGGACAGGGGTATTCTTT.

The chain employs TRBV10-3 and TRBJ1-2; D call uncertain. CDR1 is ENHRY and CDR2 is SYGVKD in the germline V gene. Trimming removed 5 bases from V and 5 bases from J, with 9 bases in between. The CDR3 consists of 12 residues. The CDR3 reads CAISRTEYGYTF. The CDR3 DNA sequence: TGTGCCATCAGTAGGACTGAGTATGGCTACACCTTC.

The chain is built from TRBV9 and TRBJ1-1; TRBD1 might be the D (6 bases). Germline CDR1 reads SGDLS; CDR2 reads YYNGEE. The CDR3 consists of 17 residues. V was clipped by 1 base and J by 1 base, with 17 bases between them. CDR3 DNA: TGTGCCAGCAGCGTAAATGTAAACGGGACAAGGAACACTGAAGCTTTCTTT. It translates to CASSVNVNGTRNTEAFF. Using reference TRBV9 and TRBJ1-1 for the parts outside the CDR3, the full variable domain is DSGVTQTPKHLITATGQRVTLRCSPRSGDLSVYWYQQSLDQGLQFLIQYYNGEERAKGNILERFSAQQFPDLHSELNLSSLELGDSALYFCASSVNVNGTRNTEAFFGQGTRLTVV.

This clone was found once. J is TRBJ1-5 and V is TRBV19; the D gene is possibly TRBD1 (6 bases). V was trimmed by 4 bases and J by 6 bases, leaving 16 bases between them. Per germline, CDR1 LNHDA and CDR2 SQIVND (reference sequence). The CDR3 has 15 residues. As DNA, the CDR3 is TGTGCCAGTAGTAGAGGGGGTGAAACAATTCAGCCCCAGCATTTT. It yields the protein CASSRGGETIQPQHF.

The rearrangement joins TRBV7-6 to TRBJ2-3; perhaps TRBD2 as D (5 bases). CDR3 size: 16 residues. With 0 bases removed from V and 3 bases from J, the gap between germline ends came to 13 bases. Germline V gives CDR1 SGHVS, CDR2 FNYEAQ. This CDR3 is CASSLARVAETDTQYF. CDR3 nucleotide sequence: TGTGCCAGCAGCTTAGCGCGGGTCGCTGAAACAGATACGCAGTATTTT.

This rearrangement joins TRBV7-5 to TRBJ1-1. TRBV7-5 is a documented pseudogene. The CDR3 is 12 residues long. In nucleotides, the CDR3 is TGTGTCAGAAGCCACTCAACCACTGAAGCTTTCTTT. This encodes CVRSHSTTEAFF.

The chain uses TRBV27 and TRBJ2-1; 8 nucleotides line up with TRBD2. This CDR3 spans 13 amino acids. CDR1 and CDR2 from the germline V gene are MNHEY and SMNVEV (reference sequence). Unmatched junction bases numbered 6, after V lost 7 bases and J lost 7 bases. The CDR3 loop is CASNPGGGNEQFF. The CDR3 DNA reads as TGTGCCAGCAATCCCGGGGGGGGGAATGAGCAGTTCTTC.

The chain employs TRBV23-1 and TRBJ2-1; no clear D. TRBV23-1 is filed as an ORF, its function uncertain. CDR3 size: 16 residues. Trimming removed 2 bases from V and 1 base from J, with 12 bases in between. The CDR3 region has the DNA TGCGCCAGCAGTCAAACCTCCCCTAAATCCTACAATGAGCAGTTCTTC. It codes for CASSQTSPKSYNEQFF.

This clone was recorded only once. The chain uses TRBV7-2 and TRBJ1-2, with D tentatively TRBD1 (5 bases). Germline CDR1 reads SGHTA; CDR2 reads FQGNSA. The ends were cut back, 6 bases at V and 3 bases at J, with 20 bases in the middle. This CDR3 comprises 16 residues. This chain's CDR3 is CASRRGRDTIDYGYTF. CDR3 bases: TGTGCCAGCAGGAGGGGTCGGGATACTATAGACTATGGCTACACCTTC.

This rearrangement joins TRBV14 to TRBJ1-2; no firm D call. Germline assignment: CDR1 SGHDN and CDR2 FVKESK. V lost 5 bases and J lost 4, with 11 bases in between. This CDR3 comprises 13 residues. As DNA, the CDR3 is TGTGCCAGCAGCTGCACGAAGGGCTATGGCTACACCTTC. Protein product: CASSCTKGYGYTF.

V usage is TRBV11-2 and J usage is TRBJ1-1; TRBD1 might be the D (5 bases). CDR1 SGHAT and CDR2 FQNNGV come from the germline V gene. V was trimmed by 5 bases and J by 3 bases, leaving 19 bases between them. This CDR3 spans 16 amino acids. The CDR3: CASSHTLRGGHTEAFF. CDR3 DNA sequence: TGTGCCAGCAGCCACACCCTACGGGGCGGCCACACTGAAGCTTTCTTT.